This T cell receptor (beta chain) was identified during a study of shared clonotypes between healthy human individuals. This CDR3 has 16 amino acids. The J segment lost 1 base and the V segment lost 0 bases, leaving 3 bases of the junction unmatched. Germline CDR1 is SGDLS and CDR2 is YYNGEE. Here immunoSEQ multiplex PCR was the method, and the copy in TCRdb shows in-frame clones only, minus some. The profile covers about 1 million clones, with around 78% appearing a single time and under 0.65% taken by the ten largest. Remarks on this clone: Additional DNA sequences in this sample encode the identical CDR3.

The clonotype was recovered from a man aged 18 to 30 in good health. Some clones in this sample may be carry-over from other donors' samples. The sample was memory CD4+ T cells from PBMCs. The subset is: CD45RA-negative fraction. The gene calls are TRBV9 and TRBJ2-2; 7 nucleotides match TRBD2. CDR3 in amino acids: CASSVGLAENTGELFF. CDR3 nucleotides: TGTGCCAGCAGCGTAGGTCTAGCGGAGAACACCGGGGAGCTGTTTTTT.